This T cell receptor (beta chain) appears in the sequencing data of a study of T cell responses to AZD1222 COVID-19 vaccine. Overall study context: Combined were second doses at about 4 or about 12 weeks. Findings and caveats of the study: Donors skewed white British and female; clonal diversity was possibly underestimated. Baseline serostatus was positive in only five to seven AZD1222 recipients.

This clone has more than one count but fewer than ten. The antigen remains unidentified. V was pared by 10 bases and J by 0 bases, with 22 bases between. The CDR3 has 17 amino acids. The V gene's germline CDR1 is SGHTA and CDR2 FQGTGA. Data came from immunoSEQ multiplex PCR; TCRdb stores just in-frame clones and leaves some out. The sample shows roughly 120,000 clones, over 85% of them seen only once. Sample: peripheral blood, taken on day 0 of AZD1222 vaccination. This chain links TRBV7-3 with TRBJ1-5; D unclear. The clonotype originates from an adult in good health. The CDR3 DNA reads TGTGCCAACTTGGTACTAGGACTACCTTATAGCAATCAGCCCCAGCATTTT. Encoded protein: CANLVLGLPYSNQPQHF.